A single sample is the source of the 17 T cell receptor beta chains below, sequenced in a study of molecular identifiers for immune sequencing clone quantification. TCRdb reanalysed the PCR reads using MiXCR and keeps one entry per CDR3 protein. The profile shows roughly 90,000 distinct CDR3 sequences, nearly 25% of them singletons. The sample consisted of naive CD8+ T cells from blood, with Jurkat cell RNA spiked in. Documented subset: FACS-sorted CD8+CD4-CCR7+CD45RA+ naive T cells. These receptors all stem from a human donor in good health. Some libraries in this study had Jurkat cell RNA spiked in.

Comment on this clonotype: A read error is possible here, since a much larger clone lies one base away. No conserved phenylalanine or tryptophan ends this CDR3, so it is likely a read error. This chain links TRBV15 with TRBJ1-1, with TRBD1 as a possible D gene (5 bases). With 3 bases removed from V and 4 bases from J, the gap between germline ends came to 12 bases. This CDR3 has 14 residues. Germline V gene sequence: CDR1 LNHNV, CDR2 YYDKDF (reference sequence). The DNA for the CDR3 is TGTGCCACCAGCAGCACGGCAGGGAGCACTGAAGCTTTCCTT. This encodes CATSSTAGSTEAFL.

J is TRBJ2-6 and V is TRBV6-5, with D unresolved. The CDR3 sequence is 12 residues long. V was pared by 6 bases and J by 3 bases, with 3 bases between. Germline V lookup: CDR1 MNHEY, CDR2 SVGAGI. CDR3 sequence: CASRNGANVLTF. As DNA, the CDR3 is TGTGCCAGCAGAAATGGGGCCAACGTCCTGACTTTC.

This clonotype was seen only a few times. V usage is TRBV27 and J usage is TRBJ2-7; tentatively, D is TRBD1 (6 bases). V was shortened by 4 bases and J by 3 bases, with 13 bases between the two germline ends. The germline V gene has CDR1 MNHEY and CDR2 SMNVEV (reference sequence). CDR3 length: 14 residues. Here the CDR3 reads CASSSSGVRYEQYF. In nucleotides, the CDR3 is TGTGCCAGCAGTTCATCAGGGGTTCGCTACGAGCAGTACTTC.

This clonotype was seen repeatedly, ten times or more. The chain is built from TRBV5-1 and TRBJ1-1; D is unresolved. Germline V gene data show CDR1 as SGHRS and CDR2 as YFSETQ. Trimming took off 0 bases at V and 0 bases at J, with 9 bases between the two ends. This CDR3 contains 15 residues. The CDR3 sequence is CASSLVPDMNTEAFF. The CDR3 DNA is TGCGCCAGCAGCTTGGTTCCAGACATGAACACTGAAGCTTTCTTT.

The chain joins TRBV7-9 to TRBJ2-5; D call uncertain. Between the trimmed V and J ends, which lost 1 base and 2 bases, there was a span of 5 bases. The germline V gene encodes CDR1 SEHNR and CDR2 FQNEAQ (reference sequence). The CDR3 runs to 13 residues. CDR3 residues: CASSLDGQETQYF. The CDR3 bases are TGTGCCAGCAGCTTAGACGGACAAGAGACCCAGTACTTC. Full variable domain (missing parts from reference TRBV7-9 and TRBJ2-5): DTGVSQNPRHKITKRGQNVTFRCDPISEHNRLYWYRQTLGQGPEFLTYFQNEAQLEKSRLLSDRFSAERPKGSFSTLEIQRTEQGDSAMYLCASSLDGQETQYFGPGTRLLVL.

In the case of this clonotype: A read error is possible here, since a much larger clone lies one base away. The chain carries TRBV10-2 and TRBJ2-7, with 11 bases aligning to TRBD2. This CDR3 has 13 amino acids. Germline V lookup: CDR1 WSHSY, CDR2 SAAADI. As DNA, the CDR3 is TGCGCCCGCAGCGTAGCGGGAGGGCCAGAGCAGTACTTC. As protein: CARSVAGGPEQYF.

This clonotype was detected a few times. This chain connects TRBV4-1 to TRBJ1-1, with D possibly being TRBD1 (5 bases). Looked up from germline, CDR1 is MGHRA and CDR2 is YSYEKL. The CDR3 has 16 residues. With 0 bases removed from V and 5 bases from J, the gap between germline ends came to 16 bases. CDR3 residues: CASSQDWAGVWTEAFF. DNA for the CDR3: TGCGCCAGCAGCCAAGATTGGGCGGGGGTGTGGACTGAAGCTTTCTTT.

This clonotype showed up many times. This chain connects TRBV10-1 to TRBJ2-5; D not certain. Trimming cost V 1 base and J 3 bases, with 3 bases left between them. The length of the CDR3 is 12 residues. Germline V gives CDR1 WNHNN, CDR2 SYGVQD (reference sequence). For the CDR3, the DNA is TGCGCCAGCAGTGAGTTGGAAGAGACCCAGTACTTC. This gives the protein CASSELEETQYF.

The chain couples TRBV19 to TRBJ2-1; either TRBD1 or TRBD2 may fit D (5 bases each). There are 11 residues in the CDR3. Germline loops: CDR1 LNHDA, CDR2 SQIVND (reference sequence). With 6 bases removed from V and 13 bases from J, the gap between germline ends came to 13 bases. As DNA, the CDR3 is TGTGCCAGTAGCCAGGGAGTGGGACAGTTCTTC. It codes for CASSQGVGQFF.

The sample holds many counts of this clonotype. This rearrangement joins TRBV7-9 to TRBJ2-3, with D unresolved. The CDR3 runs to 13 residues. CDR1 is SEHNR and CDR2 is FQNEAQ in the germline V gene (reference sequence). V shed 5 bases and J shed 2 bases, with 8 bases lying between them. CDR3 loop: CASSQLTTDTQYF. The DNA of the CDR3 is TGTGCCAGCAGCCAACTCACCACAGATACGCAGTATTTT.

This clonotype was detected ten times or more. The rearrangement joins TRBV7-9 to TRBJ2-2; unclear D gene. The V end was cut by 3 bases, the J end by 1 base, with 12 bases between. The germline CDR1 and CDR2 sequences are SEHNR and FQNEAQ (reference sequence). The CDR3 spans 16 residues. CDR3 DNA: TGTGCCAGCAGCTTTGCAAGTTCTCAGAACACCGGGGAGCTGTTTTTT. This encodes CASSFASSQNTGELFF.

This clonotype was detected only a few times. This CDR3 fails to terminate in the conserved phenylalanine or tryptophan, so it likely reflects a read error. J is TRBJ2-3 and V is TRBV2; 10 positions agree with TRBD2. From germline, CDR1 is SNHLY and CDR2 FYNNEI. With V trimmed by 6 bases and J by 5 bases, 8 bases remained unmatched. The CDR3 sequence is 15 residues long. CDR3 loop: CASRLSGGAVDTQYS. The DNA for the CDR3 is TGTGCCAGCAGACTAAGCGGGGGGGCCGTAGATACGCAGTATTCT.

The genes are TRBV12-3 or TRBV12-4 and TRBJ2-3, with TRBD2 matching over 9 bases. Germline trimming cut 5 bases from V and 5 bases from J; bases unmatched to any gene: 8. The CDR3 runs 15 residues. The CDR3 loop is CASSPPSGGQDTQYF. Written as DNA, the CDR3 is TGTGCCAGCAGTCCTCCCAGCGGGGGGCAAGATACGCAGTATTTT.

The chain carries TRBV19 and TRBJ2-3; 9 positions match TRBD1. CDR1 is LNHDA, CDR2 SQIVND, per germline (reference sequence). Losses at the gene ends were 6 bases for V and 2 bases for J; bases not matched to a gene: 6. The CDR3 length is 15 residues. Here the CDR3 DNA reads TGTGCCAGTAGCGCGGGGACAGGGCCCACAGATACGCAGTATTTT. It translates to CASSAGTGPTDTQYF.

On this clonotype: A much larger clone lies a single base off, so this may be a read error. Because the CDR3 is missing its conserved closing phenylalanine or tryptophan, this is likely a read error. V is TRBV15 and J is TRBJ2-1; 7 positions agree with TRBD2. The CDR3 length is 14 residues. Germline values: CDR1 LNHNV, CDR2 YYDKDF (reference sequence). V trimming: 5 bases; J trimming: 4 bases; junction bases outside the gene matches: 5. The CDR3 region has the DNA TGTGCCACCAGCGGTGGTAGCGGGTACAATGAGCAGTTCTCC. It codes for CATSGGSGYNEQFS.

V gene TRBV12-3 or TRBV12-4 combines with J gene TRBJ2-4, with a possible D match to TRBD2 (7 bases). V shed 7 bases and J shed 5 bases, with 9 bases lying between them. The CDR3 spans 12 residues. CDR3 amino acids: CASTGGENIQYF. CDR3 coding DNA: TGTGCCAGCACGGGGGGCGAAAACATTCAGTACTTC.

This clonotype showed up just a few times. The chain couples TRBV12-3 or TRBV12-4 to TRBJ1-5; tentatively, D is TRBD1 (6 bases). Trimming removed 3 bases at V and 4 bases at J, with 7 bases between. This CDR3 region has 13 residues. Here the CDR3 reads CASSFDRNQPQHF. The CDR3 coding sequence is TGTGCCAGCAGTTTTGACAGGAATCAGCCCCAGCATTTT.